This is a list of T cell receptor beta chains from one sample in a study of cytomegalovirus exposure and HLA in healthy donors. Libraries were prepared by immunoSEQ multiplex PCR; TCRdb keeps only in-frame clonotypes and omits some of them. The specimen's table records 100,000 to 150,000 clones. Specimen: PBMCs. These receptors were obtained from a man younger than 35 in good health and CMV-seronegative. The CDR3 runs from the conserved cysteine through the conserved F or W. D genes are given only for firm matches.

V: TRBV9; J: TRBJ2-7; D: TRBD2; length: 13; CDR3: CASSPWGGREQYF; DNA: TGTGCCAGCAGCCCTTGGGGAGGGCGAGAGCAGTACTTC
V: TRBV28; J: TRBJ2-3; D: .; length: 12; CDR3: CASSLIFGHQYF; DNA: TGTGCCAGCAGTTTAATTTTCGGACATCAGTATTTT
V: TRBV5-6; J: TRBJ2-1; D: TRBD2; length: 16; CDR3: CASSLSGRASYNEQFF; DNA: TGTGCCAGCAGCTTGAGCGGGAGGGCCTCCTACAATGAGCAGTTCTTC
V: TRBV6-1; J: TRBJ2-5; D: .; length: 14; CDR3: CATKSGTVEETQYF; DNA: TGTGCCACCAAATCCGGGACTGTGGAAGAGACCCAGTACTTC
V: TRBV2; J: TRBJ2-7; D: TRBD1; length: 12; CDR3: CASRTGVYEQYF; DNA: TGTGCCAGCAGGACAGGGGTATACGAGCAGTACTTC
V: TRBV19; J: TRBJ1-1; D: .; length: 17; CDR3: CASSILVGRVSSSEAFF; DNA: TGTGCCAGTAGTATTTTGGTTGGCAGGGTGTCCTCGTCGGAAGCTTTCTTT
V: TRBV13; J: TRBJ2-7; D: .; length: 15; CDR3: CASRSGGTEGDEQYF; DNA: TGTGCCAGCAGATCCGGCGGGACAGAGGGGGACGAGCAGTACTTC
V: TRBV30; J: TRBJ2-2; D: TRBD1; length: 15; CDR3: CAWSVRTGYTGELFF; DNA: TGTGCCTGGAGTGTAAGGACAGGGTACACCGGGGAGCTGTTTTTT
V: TRBV18; J: TRBJ1-1; D: .; length: 14; CDR3: CASSRKGGDTEAFF; DNA: TGTGCCAGCTCACGTAAGGGAGGAGACACTGAAGCTTTCTTT
V: TRBV2; J: TRBJ1-5; D: .; length: 12; CDR3: CASSDRYQPQHF; DNA: TGTGCCAGCAGTGACAGATATCAGCCCCAGCATTTT
V: TRBV29-1; J: TRBJ1-1; D: .; length: 13; CDR3: CSVDQGGNTEAFF; DNA: TGCAGCGTTGACCAGGGAGGGAACACTGAAGCTTTCTTT
V: TRBV29-1; J: TRBJ2-2; D: TRBD1; length: 13; CDR3: CSVRDSNTGELFF; DNA: TGCAGCGTCAGGGACAGTAACACCGGGGAGCTGTTTTTT
V: TRBV10-1; J: TRBJ2-1; D: .; length: 15; CDR3: CASSQAQGAYNEQFF; DNA: TGCGCCAGCAGTCAAGCACAGGGCGCCTACAATGAGCAGTTCTTC
V: TRBV7-2; J: TRBJ2-7; D: TRBD2; length: 15; CDR3: CASSLMAGGPGEQYF; DNA: TGTGCCAGCAGCTTAATGGCGGGAGGGCCGGGCGAGCAGTACTTC
V: TRBV5-8; J: TRBJ2-7; D: .; length: 14; CDR3: CASSWADEAYEQYF; DNA: TGTGCCAGCAGCTGGGCCGACGAAGCCTACGAGCAGTACTTC
V: TRBV30; J: TRBJ2-6; D: TRBD1; length: 16; CDR3: CACRDRDKAGANVLTF; DNA: TGTGCCTGTAGGGACAGGGATAAGGCTGGGGCCAACGTCCTGACTTTC
V: TRBV30; J: TRBJ2-2; D: .; length: 13; CDR3: CAWSLQGGGELFF; DNA: TGTGCCTGGAGTCTCCAGGGCGGCGGGGAGCTGTTTTTT
V: TRBV28; J: TRBJ1-1; D: .; length: 14; CDR3: CASMRGGEAAEAFF; DNA: TGTGCCAGCATGAGGGGAGGGGAGGCGGCTGAAGCTTTCTTT
V: TRBV6-1; J: TRBJ2-7; D: TRBD1; length: 14; CDR3: CASRDRLYRYEQYF; DNA: TGTGCCAGCAGGGACAGGTTGTACCGCTACGAGCAGTACTTC
V: TRBV28; J: TRBJ2-2; D: .; length: 14; CDR3: CASSSGQNTGELFF; DNA: TGTGCCAGCAGCTCCGGACAGAACACCGGGGAGCTGTTTTTT
V: TRBV7-2; J: TRBJ2-7; D: .; length: 15; CDR3: CANSLTTGPSLEQYF; DNA: TGTGCCAACAGCCTAACCACAGGACCGTCTCTCGAGCAGTACTTC
V: TRBV7-8; J: TRBJ2-7; D: .; length: 17; CDR3: CASSLSLSREGPYEQYF; DNA: TGTGCCAGCAGCTTAAGCCTCTCCCGTGAGGGCCCCTACGAGCAGTACTTC
V: TRBV30; J: TRBJ2-3; D: TRBD2; length: 15; CDR3: CAWTSGRISTDTQYF; DNA: TGTGCCTGGACTAGCGGGAGGATTAGCACAGATACGCAGTATTTT
V: TRBV28; J: TRBJ1-2; D: .; length: 12; CDR3: CASHSGVYGYTF; DNA: TGTGCCAGCCATTCAGGGGTCTATGGCTACACCTTC
V: TRBV7-2; J: TRBJ1-4; D: .; length: 17; CDR3: CASSLASGSRANEKLFF; DNA: TGTGCCAGCAGCTTAGCGTCCGGGAGTAGGGCTAATGAAAAACTGTTTTTT
V: TRBV7-7; J: TRBJ1-1; D: .; length: 13; CDR3: CASSLDTNTEAFF; DNA: TGTGCTAGCAGCTTAGACACGAACACTGAAGCTTTCTTT